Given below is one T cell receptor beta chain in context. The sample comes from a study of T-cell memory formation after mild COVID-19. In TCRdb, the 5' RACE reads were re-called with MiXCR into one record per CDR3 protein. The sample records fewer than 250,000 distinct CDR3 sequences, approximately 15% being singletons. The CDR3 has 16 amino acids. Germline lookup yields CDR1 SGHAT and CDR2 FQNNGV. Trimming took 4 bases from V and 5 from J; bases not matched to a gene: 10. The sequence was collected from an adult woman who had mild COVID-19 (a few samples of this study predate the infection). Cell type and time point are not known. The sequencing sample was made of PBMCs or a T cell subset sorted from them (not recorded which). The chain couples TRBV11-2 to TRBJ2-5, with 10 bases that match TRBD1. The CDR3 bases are TGTGCCAGCAGCTACCTCCCGACAGGGGGCGGGGAGACCCAGTACTTC. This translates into CASSYLPTGGGETQYF.